The clone carrying this T cell receptor (beta chain) turned up a few times. These data belong to a study of response to subunit inactivated influenza vaccine. Germline CDR1 reads DFQATT; CDR2 reads SNEGSKA (reference sequence). Trimming at V came to 4 bases and at J to 4 bases, leaving 4 bases not matched to a gene. The CDR3 totals 13 residues. TCRdb analysed the RT-PCR reads with MiXCR anew, one entry per CDR3 protein. The profile shows 450,000 to 550,000 distinct CDR3 sequences, around 25% of them singletons. The sequencing used CD4+ T cells sorted from PBMCs, collected roughly 5 days after vaccination. V and J are TRBV20-1 and TRBJ1-2, with 9 positions matching TRBD1. This sequence was found in a man in his forties or fifties who received an inactivated influenza vaccine. The CDR3: CSATGTGSYGYTF. The DNA for the CDR3 is TGCAGTGCTACCGGGACAGGGTCCTATGGCTACACCTTC.